The clone carrying this T cell receptor beta chain was observed at least ten times. The target antigen is unknown. Patients with uncontrolled infections, other autoimmune diseases, pregnancy or lactation were excluded. This sample is part of a study of T cells in Graves' hyperthyroidism and ophthalmopathy. Trimming stripped 4 bases from V and 8 bases from J, with 14 bases between. The germline gives CDR1 SNHLY, CDR2 FYNNEI. This CDR3 comprises 14 residues. RNA transcripts served as the template for amplifying TCR beta CDR3 regions. When the TCR CDR3 underwent first-round RT-PCR, the HTBI primer set was used. TCRdb re-analysed the multiplex PCR reads in MiXCR, keeping a single row per CDR3 protein. This table has hundreds of thousands of distinct CDR3 sequences, 11% to 15% appearing once. Study findings and constraints: Most thyroid-expanded clonotypes above 0.001 were also found in blood.

The V call is TRBV2, the J call TRBJ1-4; D gene uncertain. The TCR sequence derives from a woman in her twenties or thirties with Graves' hyperthyroidism. The material sequenced was blood. CDR3 sequence (DNA): TGTGCCAGCAGTGCTACATACGGTGGCGAAAAACTGTTTTTT. Its translation: CASSATYGGEKLFF.